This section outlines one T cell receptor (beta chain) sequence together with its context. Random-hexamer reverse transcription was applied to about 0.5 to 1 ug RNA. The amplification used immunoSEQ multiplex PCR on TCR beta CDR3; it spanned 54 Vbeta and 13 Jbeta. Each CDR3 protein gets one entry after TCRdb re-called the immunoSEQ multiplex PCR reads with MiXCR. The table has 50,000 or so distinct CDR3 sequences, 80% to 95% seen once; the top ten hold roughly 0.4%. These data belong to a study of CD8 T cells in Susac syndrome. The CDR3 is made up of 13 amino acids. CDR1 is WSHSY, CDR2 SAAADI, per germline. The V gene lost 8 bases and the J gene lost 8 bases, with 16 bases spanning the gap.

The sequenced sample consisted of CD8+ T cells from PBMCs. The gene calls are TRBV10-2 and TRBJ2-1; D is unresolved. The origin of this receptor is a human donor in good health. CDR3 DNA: TGCGCCAGCGGCCGTCTCTTTGCCGATGAGCAGTTCTTC. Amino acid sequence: CASGRLFADEQFF.